This T cell receptor beta chain was sequenced for a study of CD8 T cells in Susac syndrome. It was with random hexamers that about 0.45 to 1 ug RNA was reverse transcribed. With immunoSEQ multiplex PCR, TCR beta CDR3 was amplified across 54 Vbeta and 13 Jbeta. TCRdb reprocessed the immunoSEQ multiplex PCR reads via MiXCR and lists one record per CDR3 protein. The data show over 200,000 distinct CDR3 sequences, 85% to 95% seen once. The CDR3 totals 16 residues. V was clipped by 5 bases and J by 6 bases, with 20 bases between them. This receptor was obtained from a human donor with multiple sclerosis. The chain combines TRBV12-3 or TRBV12-4 with TRBJ2-1; the D gene could be TRBD1 or TRBD2 (5 bases each). The sample was CD4+ T cells from PBMCs. CDR3 DNA: TGTGCCAGCAGTCCGACCCTCGGACGAGGGGTCAATGAGCAGTTCTTC. Translation: CASSPTLGRGVNEQFF.